One and the same sample provided the 27 T cell receptor beta chains below, sequenced in a study of CD8+CD57+ T cells in acquired aplastic anemia. For CDR3 and TCR beta VDJ profiling, genomic DNA was the template used. One entry per CDR3 protein results from TCRdb running MiXCR on the reads. The sample yields about 180,000 distinct CDR3 sequences, 55% to 65% seen once. Patients chosen for sequencing had shown CD8+CD57+ cell expansion by flow cytometry. Sample: sorted CD4+, CD8+, or CD8+CD57+ T cells (not recorded which) from PBMCs. These receptor sequences come from a human donor with aplastic anemia.

This clonotype was found once. The chain employs TRBV7-9 and TRBJ1-2; 9 positions agree with TRBD1. V lost 6 bases, J lost 2 bases, and 7 bases stayed unmatched. CDR3 length: 15 residues. CDR1 and CDR2 (germline): SEHNR, FQNEAQ (reference sequence). This chain's CDR3 is CASRSPGTGNYGYTF. CDR3 nucleotide sequence: TGTGCCAGCAGGAGTCCCGGGACAGGGAACTATGGCTACACCTTC. Complete variable domain (other parts from reference TRBV7-9 and TRBJ1-2): DTGVSQNPRHKITKRGQNVTFRCDPISEHNRLYWYRQTLGQGPEFLTYFQNEAQLEKSRLLSDRFSAERPKGSFSTLEIQRTEQGDSAMYLCASRSPGTGNYGYTFGSGTRLTVV.

This chain uses TRBV7-2 with TRBJ2-7; the match to TRBD2 covers 8 bases. Germline V gene data show CDR1 as SGHTA and CDR2 as FQGNSA. The CDR3 contains 15 residues. V shed 1 base, J shed 0 bases, and the junction held 2 bases outside the gene matches. CDR3 protein: CASSLDGGASYEQYF. CDR3 nucleotide sequence: TGTGCCAGCAGCTTAGACGGGGGGGCCTCCTACGAGCAGTACTTC.

The V call is TRBV10-3, the J call TRBJ2-7; D possibly corresponds to TRBD2 (6 bases). CDR3 length: 14 amino acids. Germline values: CDR1 ENHRY, CDR2 SYGVKD. Trimming shortened V by 5 bases and J by 0 bases, and 11 bases separated the two germline ends. CDR3 loop: CAISSPGGSYEQYF. CDR3 nucleotides: TGTGCCATCAGTTCCCCCGGGGGCTCCTACGAGCAGTACTTC.

The rearrangement links TRBV25-1 to TRBJ1-4; no clear D gene. V was pared by 3 bases and J by 7 bases, with 12 bases between. The CDR3 extends over 14 amino acids. The germline CDR1 and CDR2 sequences are MGHDK and SYGVNS. CDR3 in amino acids: CASSDGRVVEKLFF. CDR3 sequence (DNA): TGTGCCAGCAGTGACGGAAGGGTAGTTGAAAAACTGTTTTTT.

In its sample, this clonotype was seen once. The CDR3 reads CASSLSPQSYEQYF. The CDR3 DNA follows: TGTGCCAGCAGCTTAAGCCCGCAATCCTACGAGCAGTACTTC. The chain carries TRBV7-9 and TRBJ2-7; unclear D gene. Germline lookup yields CDR1 SEHNR and CDR2 FQNEAQ (reference sequence). CDR3 length: 14 residues. Between the trimmed V and J ends, which lost 2 bases and 1 base, there was a span of 9 bases.

This clonotype was picked up many times. V usage is TRBV5-8 and J usage is TRBJ2-7; TRBD1 matches 9 bases. With 0 bases clipped from V and 3 bases from J, the junction kept 7 bases outside the gene matches. The CDR3 sequence is 16 residues long. Germline CDR1 is SGHTS and CDR2 is YDEGEE. The CDR3 DNA sequence: TGTGCCAGCAGCTTGGGGGGGACAGGGCGCCTCTACGAGCAGTACTTC. This translates into CASSLGGTGRLYEQYF.

CDR3 DNA sequence: TGTGCCACCAGCAGAGATCGTGCAGGCCCCGGGGAGCTGTTTTTT. It encodes CATSRDRAGPGELFF. This rearrangement joins TRBV15 to TRBJ2-2; D unclear. Per the germline V gene, CDR1 is LNHNV and CDR2 is YYDKDF (reference sequence). This CDR3 spans 15 amino acids. Between the trimmed V and J ends, which lost 0 bases and 6 bases, there was a span of 11 bases.

This clonotype was picked up one time. The chain recombines TRBV10-3 with TRBJ2-7; weak D call: TRBD2 (6 bases). The CDR3 loop spans 14 amino acids. The germline gives CDR1 ENHRY, CDR2 SYGVKD. V was pared by 4 bases and J by 5 bases, with 15 bases between. CDR3 in amino acids: CAISAQVGGNEQYF. Written as DNA, the CDR3 is TGTGCCATCAGTGCTCAGGTCGGGGGAAACGAGCAGTACTTC.

This rearrangement joins TRBV2 to TRBJ1-4; D remains unclear. In germline, CDR1 is SNHLY, CDR2 FYNNEI. This CDR3 is built from 14 residues. V lost 6 bases and J lost 7, with 15 bases in between. The CDR3, as DNA: TGTGCCAGCAGGGCGGACTTCAGGCCTGAAAAACTGTTTTTT. It is translated as CASRADFRPEKLFF.

This sequence joins TRBV4-3 and TRBJ1-1, with D maybe TRBD1 (5 bases). The CDR3 is 18 amino acids. In germline, CDR1 is LGHNA, CDR2 YSLEER. V lost 0 bases, J lost 1 base, and 18 bases lay in between. The CDR3 is CASSQDSAGGGTNTEAFF. In nucleotides, the CDR3 is TGCGCCAGCAGCCAAGATTCAGCCGGGGGAGGAACGAACACTGAAGCTTTCTTT.

This rearrangement joins TRBV4-2 to TRBJ2-2; 8 bases agree with TRBD1. Germline values: CDR1 LGHNA, CDR2 YNFKEQ. CDR3 length: 17 residues. With V trimmed by 3 bases and J by 4 bases, 10 bases remained unmatched. CDR3 coding DNA: TGTGCCAGCAGCCATCCCGCCCGGACAGGGAGCACCGGGGAGCTGTTTTTT. This gives the protein CASSHPARTGSTGELFF.

This clonotype was observed a few times. The junction departs from the called germline gene at one end, perhaps through a read error. V usage is TRBV2 and J usage is TRBJ2-3; maybe TRBD1 (6 bases). The CDR3 covers 15 residues. CDR1 and CDR2 from the germline V gene are SNHLY and FYNNEI. The CDR3 DNA reads TGTGCCATCAGTGATAAGGGGGTGGGCACAGATACGCAGTATTTT. Encoded protein: CAISDKGVGTDTQYF.

The rearrangement uses TRBV11-2 and TRBJ2-7; D unresolved. The ends were cut back, 5 bases at V and 6 bases at J, with 11 bases in the middle. The CDR3 covers 12 residues. Per germline, CDR1 SGHAT and CDR2 FQNNGV. The CDR3 loop reads CASSDGSPEQYF. For the CDR3, the DNA is TGTGCCAGCAGCGACGGCTCACCCGAGCAGTACTTC. The full variable domain, its missing parts supplied by reference TRBV11-2 and TRBJ2-7, is EAGVAQSPRYKIIEKRQSVAFWCNPISGHATLYWYQQILGQGPKLLIQFQNNGVVDDSQLPKDRFSAERLKGVDSTLKIQPAKLEDSAVYLCASSDGSPEQYFGPGTRLTVT.

The chain carries TRBV7-3 and TRBJ2-1, with 9 bases fitting TRBD1. V shed 5 bases, J shed 2 bases, and the junction held 7 bases outside the gene matches. Germline loops: CDR1 SGHTA, CDR2 FQGTGA. This CDR3 contains 16 residues. The CDR3 DNA reads as TGTGCCAGCAGCCTAGGACAGGGGACTCCCTACAATGAGCAGTTCTTC. Protein sequence: CASSLGQGTPYNEQFF.

The V gene is TRBV6-6, the J gene TRBJ1-1, with no clear D. The V end was cut by 5 bases, the J end by 0 bases, with 10 bases between. The CDR3 loop spans 14 amino acids. The germline CDR1 and CDR2 sequences are MNHNY and SVGAGI (reference sequence). CDR3 in amino acids: CASSRSPLNTEAFF. The DNA for the CDR3 is TGTGCCAGCAGTAGATCCCCTTTGAACACTGAAGCTTTCTTT.

The chain recombines TRBV19 with TRBJ1-1; 9 bases agree with TRBD1. J gave up 5 bases and V 3 bases, and 7 bases lay outside the gene matches. Germline V lookup: CDR1 LNHDA, CDR2 SQIVND (reference sequence). The CDR3 consists of 15 residues. The CDR3 sequence is CASSIRTGARTEAFF. Here the CDR3 DNA reads TGTGCCAGTAGTATCCGGACAGGGGCGAGGACTGAAGCTTTCTTT.

The chain carries TRBV9 and TRBJ2-7, with D perhaps TRBD2 (5 bases). Germline-derived CDR1 and CDR2 are SGDLS and YYNGEE. V lost 0 bases and J lost 0, with 7 bases in between. This CDR3 is 14 amino acids long. The DNA of the CDR3 is TGTGCCAGCAGCGTAGTCGGGGTCTCCTACGAGCAGTACTTC. This codes for CASSVVGVSYEQYF.

This clonotype occurred many times. V and J are TRBV2 and TRBJ1-4, with D possibly TRBD1 on 5 matching bases. Germline V gene sequence: CDR1 SNHLY, CDR2 FYNNEI. This CDR3 spans 15 amino acids. Trimming shortened V by 1 base and J by 7 bases, and 13 bases separated the two germline ends. DNA of the CDR3: TGTGCCAGCAGTGAAGGTGGGAGGGGAGGTGAAAAACTGTTTTTT. Its translation is CASSEGGRGGEKLFF.

This clonotype was observed at least ten times. The J gene is TRBJ1-1, the V gene TRBV7-8, with D tentatively TRBD1 (5 bases). Per the germline V gene, CDR1 is SGHVS and CDR2 is FQNEAQ. The CDR3 is 16 residues long. V was shortened by 1 base and J by 3 bases, with 15 bases between the two germline ends. CDR3 amino acids: CASSLVFFGADTEAFF. For the CDR3, the DNA is TGTGCCAGCAGCTTAGTCTTTTTTGGGGCGGACACTGAAGCTTTCTTT.

The chain recombines TRBV5-1 with TRBJ2-7; D gene unclear. V lost 4 bases and J lost 6, with 20 bases in between. Germline V gives CDR1 SGHRS, CDR2 YFSETQ. This CDR3 has 15 residues. The CDR3 coding sequence is TGCGCCAGCAGCCCCGTGGCCCACGGTGTAGGCGAGCAGTACTTC. Translated, it gives CASSPVAHGVGEQYF.

In this sample, this clonotype turned up many times. The chain is built from TRBV4-2 and TRBJ1-1; possible D gene TRBD1, 5 bases. Between the trimmed V and J ends, which lost 6 bases and 4 bases, there was a span of 18 bases. The CDR3 runs to 15 residues. Germline V gene lookup returns CDR1 LGHNA and CDR2 YNFKEQ. The CDR3 reads CASRPNGGGITEAFF. CDR3 coding DNA: TGTGCCAGCAGACCAAACGGGGGAGGGATCACTGAAGCTTTCTTT.

This clonotype was detected only a few times. J is TRBJ2-7 and V is TRBV7-9, with 7 bases identical to TRBD1. CDR3 length: 15 residues. Germline CDR1 is SEHNR and CDR2 is FQNEAQ (reference sequence). The V and J ends lost 1 base and 4 bases, in that order; junction bases with no gene match: 7. This chain's CDR3 is CASSLVPGQKYEQYF. For the CDR3, the DNA is TGTGCCAGCAGCTTAGTACCGGGACAGAAATACGAGCAGTACTTC.

The V call is TRBV14, the J call TRBJ1-1; D is undetermined. V lost 1 base, J lost 4 bases, and 16 bases lay in between. The CDR3 extends over 16 amino acids. From germline, CDR1 is SGHDN and CDR2 FVKESK. In DNA form, the CDR3 reads TGTGCCAGCAGCCAAGTAACACCTTTAATGAGCACTGAAGCTTTCTTT. This encodes CASSQVTPLMSTEAFF.

V usage is TRBV5-1 and J usage is TRBJ2-7; D is unclear. Germline lookup yields CDR1 SGHRS and CDR2 YFSETQ. CDR3 length equals 14 residues. V lost 5 bases to trimming and J lost 5 bases, with 17 bases between them. The CDR3 loop is CASRLEFTFDEQYF. The CDR3 bases are TGCGCCAGCAGACTTGAGTTCACTTTCGACGAGCAGTACTTC. The complete variable domain, with remaining parts taken from reference TRBV5-1 and TRBJ2-7, reads KAGVTQTPRYLIKTRGQQVTLSCSPISGHRSVSWYQQTPGQGLQFLFEYFSETQRNKGNFPGRFSGRQFSNSRSEMNVSTLELGDSALYLCASRLEFTFDEQYFGPGTRLTVT.

The V gene is TRBV15, the J gene TRBJ2-7, with D unclear. The CDR3 length is 17 residues. V was trimmed by 0 bases and J by 0 bases, leaving 15 bases between them. Germline V CDR1 and CDR2: LNHNV, YYDKDF (reference sequence). The CDR3 region is CATSRDDAGKTSYEQYF. The DNA for the CDR3 is TGTGCCACCAGCAGAGACGATGCAGGAAAGACCTCCTACGAGCAGTACTTC. Looking up the rest from reference TRBV15 and TRBJ2-7 gives the full variable domain: DAMVIQNPRYQVTQFGKPVTLSCSQTLNHNVMYWYQQKSSQAPKLLFHYYDKDFNNEADTPDNFQSRRPNTSFCFLDIRSPGLGDTAMYLCATSRDDAGKTSYEQYFGPGTRLTVT.

This chain uses TRBV20-1 with TRBJ2-3; the D is unclear. Germline V gene data show CDR1 as DFQATT and CDR2 as SNEGSKA (reference sequence). The CDR3 is 14 amino acids. V was trimmed by 3 bases and J by 0 bases, leaving 10 bases between them. The CDR3 loop is CSARIGPSTDTQYF. The CDR3 DNA sequence: TGCAGTGCTAGGATTGGCCCTAGCACAGATACGCAGTATTTT.

This clonotype has only one observation. At one end, the junction sequence differs from germline, possibly due to a read error. V gene TRBV9 combines with J gene TRBJ1-3; D perhaps matches TRBD1 (5 bases). Germline values: CDR1 SGDLS, CDR2 YYNGEE. The CDR3 has 12 amino acids. This CDR3 is CASSDSGSTIYF. The CDR3 DNA reads as TGTGCCAGCAGTGACAGTGGAAGCACCATATATTTT.